This entry describes one T cell receptor (beta chain). Its antigen is still unknown. TCRdb independently ran MiXCR on the 5' RACE reads; one entry per CDR3 protein. The sample has around 39,000 distinct CDR3 sequences; about an eighth are singletons. This record comes from a study of CD8 T cells in ankylosing spondylitis. CDR3 length equals 16 residues. The V gene end was trimmed by 8 bases and the J gene end by 2 bases; junction bases not matched to a gene: 11. The germline gives CDR1 SEHNR, CDR2 FQNEAQ (reference sequence). Findings and limits, study-wide: Seemingly distinctive of ankylosing spondylitis blood was a TCR beta motif formed by eight highly homologous variants. Matched ankylosing spondylitis synovial fluid reportedly showed significant enrichment of disease-linked clones.

The TCR was taken from a male donor with ankylosing spondylitis. The V call is TRBV7-9, the J call TRBJ2-5, with 10 bases lining up with TRBD1. Material: synovial fluid, either unsorted or a sorted T cell fraction (not recorded which). The CDR3 loop reads CASLRADRGAQETQYF. The CDR3, as DNA: TGTGCCAGCCTGCGGGCGGACAGGGGGGCACAAGAGACCCAGTACTTC.